These 26 T cell receptor beta chains came from one sample sequenced in a study of T cells in Graves' hyperthyroidism and ophthalmopathy. From RNA transcripts, TCR beta CDR3 regions were amplified. HTBI primers were the set used in a first-round RT-PCR of the TCR CDR3. TCRdb recomputed calls from the multiplex PCR reads with MiXCR, one row per CDR3 protein. The sample includes around 600,000 distinct CDR3 sequences, approximately 15% seen only once; the top ten take approximately 3.5%. Sample: blood. The receptors were sampled from a woman between 40 and 50 years old with Graves' ophthalmopathy.

Ten or more counts support this clonotype. This chain links TRBV6-1 with TRBJ1-6, with a weak D call TRBD1 (5 bases). Trimming removed 6 bases at V and 0 bases at J, with 12 bases between. Germline V lookup: CDR1 MNHNS, CDR2 SASEGT. CDR3 length: 16 residues. In DNA, the CDR3 is TGTGCCAGCAGACCAGGGACGAGCTCCTATAATTCACCCCTCCACTTT. Its translation is CASRPGTSSYNSPLHF.

This clonotype was detected only a few times. This could be a read error, since a much larger clone is one nucleotide away. The chain has TRBV25-1 and TRBJ2-1; no definite D call. CDR3 length equals 11 residues. V dropped 2 bases and J dropped 8 bases, with 4 bases sitting between them. CDR1 and CDR2 from the germline V gene are MGHDK and SYGVNS. CDR3 residues: CASSEGYEQFF. In nucleotides, the CDR3 is TGTGCCAGCAGTGAAGGATATGAGCAGTTCTTC.

The chain carries TRBV6-1 and TRBJ2-2; D may be TRBD2 (5 bases). CDR3 length: 15 amino acids. Germline assignment: CDR1 MNHNS and CDR2 SASEGT. V dropped 0 bases and J dropped 4 bases, with 9 bases sitting between them. In DNA form, the CDR3 reads TGTGCCAGCAGTGAAGCGAGGGCGAGCACCGGGGAGCTGTTTTTT. As protein: CASSEARASTGELFF.

In its sample, this clonotype was seen many times. The rearrangement joins TRBV6-5 to TRBJ2-1; TRBD2 agrees at 7 bases. V lost 0 bases to trimming and J lost 5 bases; unmatched junction nucleotides: 16. This CDR3 spans 19 amino acids. Germline CDR1 reads MNHEY; CDR2 reads SVGAGI. The CDR3 protein is CASSYSGPLSSGIHNEQFF. CDR3 nucleotides: TGTGCCAGCAGTTACTCCGGACCACTGTCCAGCGGGATCCACAATGAGCAGTTCTTC.

The chain uses TRBV5-1 and TRBJ1-1; maybe TRBD1 (5 bases). Germline CDR1 reads SGHRS; CDR2 reads YFSETQ. The CDR3 has 15 residues. V was cut by 2 bases and J by 4 bases, with 15 bases left in between. DNA of the CDR3: TGCGCCAGCAGCTTAGGTAGACAGCCTCTCACTGAAGCTTTCTTT. It yields the protein CASSLGRQPLTEAFF.

At least ten counts were recorded for this clonotype. The chain carries TRBV10-3 and TRBJ1-2; D perhaps matches TRBD1 (6 bases). Germline V gene lookup returns CDR1 ENHRY and CDR2 SYGVKD. This CDR3 region has 13 residues. Between the trimmed V and J ends, which lost 6 bases and 7 bases, there was a span of 15 bases. The CDR3, as DNA: TGTGCCATCAGGTCCACAGGGATAGTTGGCTACACCTTC. Its translation: CAIRSTGIVGYTF.

In its sample, this clonotype was seen many times. This rearrangement joins TRBV6-1 to TRBJ1-5; D possibly corresponds to TRBD1 (6 bases). Germline V gene lookup returns CDR1 MNHNS and CDR2 SASEGT. The CDR3 is 15 residues long. V lost 2 bases, J lost 4 bases, and 12 bases lay in between. The CDR3 protein is CASSELGQGNQPQHF. The CDR3 region has the DNA TGTGCCAGCAGTGAATTGGGCCAGGGGAATCAGCCCCAGCATTTT.

In this sample, this clonotype turned up a few times. This sequence joins TRBV5-1 and TRBJ2-1; no definite D call. CDR1 SGHRS and CDR2 YFSETQ come from the germline V gene. The CDR3 covers 16 residues. V lost 0 bases and J 4 bases, leaving 14 bases between the germline ends. DNA for the CDR3: TGCGCCAGCAGCTTGGATTTTTCAGTCCCGTACAATGAGCAGTTCTTC. It codes for CASSLDFSVPYNEQFF.

This rearrangement joins TRBV20-1 to TRBJ2-1; D call uncertain. V was pared by 3 bases and J by 0 bases, with 15 bases between. There are 16 residues in the CDR3. CDR1 is DFQATT, CDR2 SNEGSKA, per germline (reference sequence). The CDR3 region has the DNA TGCAGTGCTAGTTCGCCCGAGGTTAGCTCCTACAATGAGCAGTTCTTC. The encoded protein is CSASSPEVSSYNEQFF.

The chain has TRBV7-9 and TRBJ2-5; 7 positions match TRBD2. Germline V gene sequence: CDR1 SEHNR, CDR2 FQNEAQ (reference sequence). CDR3 length: 14 residues. V shed 1 base, J shed 4 bases, and the junction held 3 bases outside the gene matches. CDR3 residues: CASSLGTSAETQYF. CDR3 coding DNA: TGTGCCAGCAGCTTAGGTACTAGCGCAGAGACCCAGTACTTC.

The table lists this clonotype with many counts. The genes are TRBV3-1 and TRBJ1-1; a possible D gene is TRBD1 (6 bases). The ends were cut back, 0 bases at V and 5 bases at J, with 13 bases in the middle. CDR3 length: 15 amino acids. Germline CDR1 and CDR2: LGHDT and YNNKEL (reference sequence). DNA of the CDR3: TGTGCCAGCAGCCAAGAAGCAGGGGCGGGGACTGAAGCTTTCTTT. Its translation: CASSQEAGAGTEAFF.

This clonotype has a count of ten or more. J is TRBJ1-2 and V is TRBV2, with D maybe TRBD1 (5 bases). CDR1 and CDR2 from the germline V gene are SNHLY and FYNNEI. The length of the CDR3 is 13 residues. Trimming left V 7 bases short and J 2 bases short, with 11 bases between. The chain's CDR3 is CASIREVNYGYTF. In nucleotides, the CDR3 is TGTGCCAGCATCAGGGAAGTCAACTATGGCTACACCTTC.

This clonotype was detected ten times or more. The rearrangement links TRBV7-2 to TRBJ1-1, with TRBD1 as a possible D gene (5 bases). The V and J ends lost 3 bases and 4 bases respectively, with 6 bases between them. The CDR3 covers 12 residues. The germline V gene encodes CDR1 SGHTA and CDR2 FQGNSA. The CDR3 loop reads CASSLGLTEAFF. CDR3 DNA: TGTGCCAGCAGCTTGGGGCTCACTGAAGCTTTCTTT.

Many counts were recorded for this clonotype. The CDR3 nucleotides read TGTGCCAGCAGTGAAGGGCTTTCGGTTGGGGCAAATCAGCCCCAGCATTTT. Its protein product is CASSEGLSVGANQPQHF. The chain is built from TRBV2 and TRBJ1-5, with a weak D call TRBD1 (5 bases). This CDR3 has 17 residues. Trimming took off 1 base at V and 4 bases at J, with 17 bases between the two ends. Germline V gene data show CDR1 as SNHLY and CDR2 as FYNNEI.

The chain has TRBV6-1 and TRBJ2-3, with D perhaps matching TRBD1 or TRBD2 (5 bases each). Between the trimmed V and J ends, which lost 5 bases and 1 base, there was a span of 13 bases. This CDR3 has 15 residues. Per the germline V gene, CDR1 is MNHNS and CDR2 is SASEGT. The CDR3 nucleotides are TGTGCCAGCAGTTCCCGGGACCGACGCACAGATACGCAGTATTTT. Translating gives CASSSRDRRTDTQYF.

The J gene is TRBJ2-3, the V gene TRBV20-1; D is tentatively TRBD1 or TRBD2 (5 bases each). The CDR3 loop spans 15 amino acids. V shed 5 bases and J shed 1 base, with 16 bases lying between them. The germline V gene has CDR1 DFQATT and CDR2 SNEGSKA (reference sequence). CDR3 loop: CSARTLVIGTDTQYF. Written as DNA, the CDR3 is TGCAGTGCTCGGACACTAGTTATAGGCACAGATACGCAGTATTTT.

This clonotype turned up a few times. It may be a read error: a sequence one base away is much more abundant. The chain joins TRBV5-1 to TRBJ1-4; 7 bases match TRBD1. Trimming cost V 4 bases and J 7 bases; bases outside gene matches: 13. The V gene's germline CDR1 is SGHRS and CDR2 YFSETQ. The length of the CDR3 is 16 residues. The CDR3 DNA follows: TGCGCCAGCAGCGTTTTCCTCAGGGGGAGAGGTGAAAAACTGTTTTTT. This encodes CASSVFLRGRGEKLFF.

The chain couples TRBV11-2 to TRBJ1-6, with D tentatively TRBD1 (6 bases). Germline V lookup: CDR1 SGHAT, CDR2 FQNNGV. V lost 4 bases and J 9 bases, leaving 13 bases between the germline ends. CDR3 length: 14 residues. CDR3 sequence reads: CASSSRGGGSPLHF. In DNA, the CDR3 is TGTGCCAGCAGCTCCAGGGGAGGCGGTTCACCCCTCCACTTT. The complete variable domain, with remaining parts taken from reference TRBV11-2 and TRBJ1-6, reads EAGVAQSPRYKIIEKRQSVAFWCNPISGHATLYWYQQILGQGPKLLIQFQNNGVVDDSQLPKDRFSAERLKGVDSTLKIQPAKLEDSAVYLCASSSRGGGSPLHFGNGTRLTVT.

The rearrangement uses TRBV20-1 and TRBJ2-1; D is uncertain. Germline CDR1 DFQATT, CDR2 SNEGSKA (reference sequence). The V end was cut by 0 bases, the J end by 5 bases, with 8 bases between. The length of the CDR3 is 13 residues. This CDR3 reads CSARDPSDNEQFF. Here the CDR3 DNA reads TGCAGTGCTAGAGATCCTTCGGACAATGAGCAGTTCTTC.

This clonotype occurred many times. The chain employs TRBV9 and TRBJ1-2; a weak D match, TRBD1 (6 bases). Trimming removed 4 bases from V and 2 bases from J, with 15 bases in between. Germline V gene sequence: CDR1 SGDLS, CDR2 YYNGEE. CDR3 length equals 15 residues. The CDR3 loop reads CASSSSPGANYGYTF. CDR3 in DNA: TGTGCCAGCAGCTCCAGCCCAGGGGCGAACTATGGCTACACCTTC.

This clonotype was detected ten times or more. Sequence at one end of the junction differs from germline and may be a read error. This chain joins TRBV28 and TRBJ2-7, with no clear D. This CDR3 is built from 12 residues. From germline, CDR1 is MDHEN and CDR2 SYDVKM. The CDR3 region has the DNA TGTGCCAGCAGCTTATTAGGCTACGAGCAGTACTTC. Its protein product is CASSLLGYEQYF.

This clonotype occurred a few times. The rearrangement joins TRBV6-1 to TRBJ2-7; 9 bases map to TRBD2. With 10 bases clipped from V and 0 bases from J, the junction kept 4 bases outside the gene matches. The CDR3 consists of 13 residues. Per the germline V gene, CDR1 is MNHNS and CDR2 is SASEGT. This CDR3 reads CAKLAGNSYEQYF. CDR3 nucleotides: TGTGCCAAGCTAGCGGGAAACTCCTACGAGCAGTACTTC.

This clonotype was observed at least ten times. The J gene is TRBJ2-7, the V gene TRBV18; no clear D. The V and J ends lost 2 bases and 1 base respectively, with 12 bases between them. CDR3 length: 15 residues. Per the germline V gene, CDR1 is KGHSH and CDR2 is LQKENI. The DNA of the CDR3 is TGTGCCAGCTCACCAACAGACGGCTGGTCCTACGAGCAGTACTTC. Translated: CASSPTDGWSYEQYF.

This chain uses TRBV7-9 with TRBJ2-7, with TRBD1 matching over 7 bases. CDR3 length equals 15 residues. J gave up 3 bases and V 4 bases, and 9 bases lay outside the gene matches. The germline V gene encodes CDR1 SEHNR and CDR2 FQNEAQ (reference sequence). CDR3 residues: CASSSPLQGIYEQYF. The CDR3 DNA is TGTGCCAGCAGCTCCCCCCTACAGGGGATCTACGAGCAGTACTTC.

With regard to this clonotype: With a much larger clone just one base away, this may be a read error. The rearrangement uses TRBV7-2 and TRBJ2-2; 7 positions agree with TRBD1. The CDR3 covers 19 residues. The V gene's germline CDR1 is SGHTA and CDR2 FQGNSA. CDR3 sequence reads: CVSSSSFPAGTVNTGELFF. The CDR3, as DNA: TGTGTCAGCAGCTCCAGCTTCCCCGCCGGGACAGTTAACACCGGGGAGCTGTTTTTT.

This clonotype has just a few counts. The rearrangement uses TRBV29-1 and TRBJ2-7; a possible D gene is TRBD1 (6 bases). V shed 7 bases and J shed 4 bases, with 26 bases lying between them. This CDR3 is built from 16 residues. CDR1 and CDR2 (germline): SQVTM, ANQGSEA. CDR3 DNA sequence: TGCAGCGCTAGTGGCGCTCGACAAGCCGACAGGTACGAGCAGTACTTC. Translation gives CSASGARQADRYEQYF.